This T cell receptor (beta chain) came from a study of blood T cell repertoires in COVID-19. This clone is a singleton in its sample. The germline V gene encodes CDR1 SGHRS and CDR2 YFSETQ. Trimming shortened V by 4 bases and J by 8 bases, and 22 bases separated the two germline ends. CDR3 length equals 16 residues. Assay used: immunoSEQ multiplex PCR; TCRdb lists only in-frame clones, some missing. The table records 80,000 to 130,000 clones, roughly nine tenths of them present only once. The genes are TRBV5-1 and TRBJ2-1; D is possibly TRBD2 (6 bases). Source material: peripheral blood. The receptor's source is a man in his fifties or sixties with acute or convalescent COVID-19. The CDR3: CASSPSLRRAVHEQFF. CDR3 nucleotides: TGCGCCAGCAGCCCCTCGTTACGGAGGGCCGTGCATGAGCAGTTCTTC.